The T cell receptor beta chain under discussion was sequenced for a study of CD8 T cells in ankylosing spondylitis. Broader study findings: According to the report, clones linked to the disease were significantly enriched in matched synovial fluid samples taken from ankylosing spondylitis patients. Researchers report that disease-linked clones proved CD8+ and relatively rare in peripheral blood. Reports of some motif variants in reactive arthritis synovial fluid and blood predate this one. Apparently characteristic of ankylosing spondylitis blood was a TCR beta motif (eight highly homologous variants).

This clonotype showed up just a few times. Its antigen is still unknown. Trimming stripped 4 bases from V and 4 bases from J, with 13 bases between. Germline assignment: CDR1 MGHRA and CDR2 YSYEKL. The CDR3 has 14 amino acids. A single record per CDR3 protein comes from TCRdb applying MiXCR to the 5' RACE reads. This table holds 200,000 or so distinct CDR3 sequences, roughly 26% found once. The sequenced sample consisted of blood, either unsorted or a sorted T cell fraction (not recorded which). The V and J genes are TRBV4-1 and TRBJ2-5, with TRBD2 as a possible D gene (5 bases). The source of this sequence is a male donor with ankylosing spondylitis or in good health (not recorded which). The chain's CDR3 is CASSRLLDRETQYF. In DNA form, the CDR3 reads TGCGCCAGCAGCCGATTACTAGATAGAGAGACCCAGTACTTC.